Listed here is a single T cell receptor (beta chain). In the source study's methods: Quantification of nucleated cells was approximated via reference gene primer amplification. The assay was immunoSEQ multiplex PCR, and TCRdb's table has in-frame clones only and misses some. The DNA was the basis for D and trimming; V, J and clone size are from that table. The sample has 200,000 to 250,000 clones; 85% to 90% are singletons. Participants were aged about 18 to 89 years from around 26 US areas. Assignments of participants to cohorts depended upon their own reported clinical history. Recovered participants had two consecutive negative NP/OP PCR tests, healthcare professional clearance, or symptom resolution. This sample was taken from a study of blood T cell repertoires in COVID-19. V was clipped by 5 bases and J by 2 bases, with 19 bases between them. CDR1 and CDR2 (germline): SEHNR, FQNEAQ (reference sequence). The CDR3 consists of 17 residues.

The sequence was obtained from a man younger than 40 who had recovered from COVID-19. The sequenced sample consisted of PBMCs or T cells enriched from blood (not recorded which). The chain couples TRBV7-9 to TRBJ2-1; possibly TRBD2 for D (5 bases). CDR3 DNA sequence: TGTGCCAGCAGCCCTAGCCCCCCCGCAACAACCTACAATGAGCAGTTCTTC. Its translation: CASSPSPPATTYNEQFF.